The rows below give T cell receptor beta chains drawn from one sample of a study of T cells in Graves' hyperthyroidism and ophthalmopathy. Using its own MiXCR run on the multiplex PCR reads, TCRdb lists one record per CDR3 protein. The repertoire consists of hundreds of thousands of distinct CDR3 sequences, with about 15% occurring once and the leading ten covering 13%. The sample consisted of blood. These receptors were obtained from a man aged 18 to 30 with Graves' ophthalmopathy. Both conserved end residues are part of each CDR3. D genes are given only for firm matches. Clone size is shown for a subset of rows, as once, few, many or a class of expanded clone.

size	J	V	D	DNA	CDR3
many	TRBJ2-1	TRBV13	TRBD2	TGTGCCAGCAGCTTCGGAGGGAGGGCCTTGGATGAGCAGTTCTTC	CASSFGGRALDEQFF
many	TRBJ1-3	TRBV6-1	NA	TGTGCCAGCAAAGAGGGCAGCCCAGACTCTGGAAACACCATATATTTT	CASKEGSPDSGNTIYF
NA	TRBJ1-2	TRBV5-8	NA	TGTGCCAGCAGCTTGGGGACACATGGCTACACCTTC	CASSLGTHGYTF
NA	TRBJ1-3	TRBV5-1	NA	TGCGCCAGCAGCTTGAAGGGAGTCGCTGGAAACACCATATATTTT	CASSLKGVAGNTIYF
many	TRBJ1-1	TRBV6-1	NA	TGTGCCAGCAGTGGACAGGAGGACACTGAAGCTTTCTTT	CASSGQEDTEAFF
many	TRBJ2-3	TRBV5-1	NA	TGCGCCAGCTCCCCCGGGGAACCCACAGATACGCAGTATTTT	CASSPGEPTDTQYF
NA	TRBJ2-7	TRBV9	TRBD2	TGTGCCAGCACCGGGACTAGCGAGTCCTACGAGCAGTACTTC	CASTGTSESYEQYF
NA	TRBJ1-3	TRBV10-3	NA	TGTGCCATCAGTGAGTCGGCAGGGAAAAATGGAAACACCATATATTTT	CAISESAGKNGNTIYF
few	TRBJ2-2	TRBV5-1	NA	TGCGCCAGCAGGTTTCCGGCCGGGGAGCTGTTTTTT	CASRFPAGELFF
few	TRBJ1-6	TRBV9	NA	TGTGCCAGCAGCGTAGAAGGGAATTCACCCCTCCACTTT	CASSVEGNSPLHF
NA	TRBJ2-5	TRBV27	NA	TGTGCCAGCAGTTTACTGAGATTAGAGACCCAGTACTTC	CASSLLRLETQYF
NA	TRBJ2-5	TRBV28	NA	TGTGCCAGCAGTCCCGTGTCACGGGGGCAAGAGACCCAGTACTTC	CASSPVSRGQETQYF
few	TRBJ2-1	TRBV9	NA	TGTGCCAGCAGCGTCTTCCATCTGCCCTACAATGAGCAGTTCTTC	CASSVFHLPYNEQFF
few	TRBJ1-1	TRBV29-1	NA	TGCAGCGTCGTAGGAGTGGAGGCTTTCTTT	CSVVGVEAFF
many	TRBJ1-4	TRBV11-2	TRBD1	TGTGCCAGCAGCTGGAACAGGGGGGATGAAAAACTGTTTTTT	CASSWNRGDEKLFF
NA	TRBJ2-3	TRBV5-1	NA	TGCACCAGCAGCTTCCCAGGGGACGATACGCAGTATTTT	CTSSFPGDDTQYF
NA	TRBJ2-3	TRBV3-1	TRBD2	TGTGCCAGCAGCCGCCTAGCGGGGGCCTTGGCAGATACGCAGTATTTT	CASSRLAGALADTQYF
few	TRBJ2-1	TRBV19	NA	TGTGCCAGTAGTATGGAGAGGGGGAGAGAGCAGTTCTTC	CASSMERGREQFF
many	TRBJ1-1	TRBV7-9	NA	TGTGCCAGCAGCCTGGAGGGGGGATTGACTGAAGCTTTCTTT	CASSLEGGLTEAFF
many	TRBJ2-3	TRBV7-9	TRBD2	TGTGCCAGCAGCCTTACCCTAGCGGCAGATACGCAGTATTTT	CASSLTLAADTQYF
few	TRBJ1-5	TRBV27	NA	TGTGCCAGCAGTCCCCAGCGGGGGGGACGTCAGCCCCAGCATTTT	CASSPQRGGRQPQHF
many	TRBJ2-1	TRBV12-5	NA	TGTGCTAGTGGGTGGGGGCAACATGAGCAGTTCTTC	CASGWGQHEQFF
many	TRBJ2-7	TRBV2	NA	TGTGCCACCGGACAGGGAGGGTCCTCCTACGAGCAGTACTTC	CATGQGGSSYEQYF
NA	TRBJ2-5	TRBV4-1	TRBD2	TGCGCCAGCAGCCAAGGGTCGTGGGTCGCGGGGGGCCAAGAGACCCAGTACTTC	CASSQGSWVAGGQETQYF
many	TRBJ1-1	TRBV6-1	NA	TGTGCCAGCAGTCCCGGAGGGGGAGTGGGCACTGAAGCTTTCTTT	CASSPGGGVGTEAFF
NA	TRBJ1-3	TRBV6-2/TRBV6-3	NA	TGTGCCAGCAGTTACTCGATCGAGGGACGGCTCTCTGGAAACACCATATATTTT	CASSYSIEGRLSGNTIYF
many	TRBJ2-1	TRBV11-3	TRBD2	TGTGCCAGCAGCGGAGGGACTAGCGGGTTTAAGGAGCAGTTCTTC	CASSGGTSGFKEQFF
many	TRBJ2-4	TRBV3-1	NA	TGTGCCAGCAGCCGGGAAGGGTCCAAAAACATTCAGTACTTC	CASSREGSKNIQYF
many	TRBJ1-6	TRBV3-1	NA	TGTGCCAGCAGCCAAGGTTCACCCCTCCACTTT	CASSQGSPLHF
few	TRBJ1-5	TRBV25-1	TRBD1	TGTGCCAGCAGTGTAACAGGGGTTACCCAGCCCCAGCATTTT	CASSVTGVTQPQHF
many	TRBJ2-1	TRBV6-1	TRBD2	TGTGCCAGCAGTTACAGCGGGAGTGGGAATGAGCAGTTCTTC	CASSYSGSGNEQFF
many	TRBJ1-5	TRBV20-1	NA	TGCAGTGCTAGAGAGACTCCCCGAGGTGAGGCCCCAGGTCAGCCCCAGCATTTT	CSARETPRGEAPGQPQHF
many	TRBJ2-3	TRBV30	TRBD2	TGTGCCTGGAGTGAAGGGACTAGCGGGGGAGCAGATACGCAGTATTTT	CAWSEGTSGGADTQYF
many	TRBJ2-3	TRBV3-1	TRBD1	TGTGCCAGCAGCCACCCCAGGCAGGGGGCAGGGGATACGCAGTATTTT	CASSHPRQGAGDTQYF
few	TRBJ1-2	TRBV11-2	TRBD1	TGTGCCAGCAGACAGGGGTGGAACTATGGCTACACCTTC	CASRQGWNYGYTF
NA	TRBJ2-7	TRBV18	NA	TGTGCCAGCTCACCATTTCCCGGACCGTACTACGAGCAGTACTTC	CASSPFPGPYYEQYF
many	TRBJ1-5	TRBV6-2/TRBV6-3	NA	TGTGCCAGCAGTTACATGGCTACGGGTCAGCCCCAGCATTTT	CASSYMATGQPQHF
NA	TRBJ2-2	TRBV5-1	TRBD2	TGCGCCAGCAGCTTGGCTCTAGCGGGACGACGTGAACTGTTTTTT	CASSLALAGRRELFF
many	TRBJ2-3	TRBV5-1	TRBD2	TGCGCCAGCAGCTTGGAGCGGGAGCCCGATACGCAGTATTTT	CASSLEREPDTQYF
many	TRBJ2-3	TRBV6-1	NA	TGTGCCAGCAGACATCCAACCGGAGATACGCAGTATTTT	CASRHPTGDTQYF
few	TRBJ2-1	TRBV7-9	NA	TGTGCCAGCAGCCCCCTGCGGGGCCCGGACTGGGATGAGCAGTTCTTC	CASSPLRGPDWDEQFF
NA	TRBJ2-5	TRBV3-1	TRBD2	TGTGCCAGCCGCCGGGTGGGCGGGGGTAGCCAAGAGACCCAGTACTTC	CASRRVGGGSQETQYF
many	TRBJ2-3	TRBV2	NA	TGTGCCAGCAGATCACTAGTAGATACGCAGTATTTT	CASRSLVDTQYF
many	TRBJ2-7	TRBV2	NA	TGTGCCAGCAGTGACCAGGGGGGTTACTACGAGCAGTACTTC	CASSDQGGYYEQYF
NA	TRBJ2-1	TRBV7-8	NA	TGTGCCAGCAGCTTAGTTCAGGGGACTGAGCAGTTCTTC	CASSLVQGTEQFF
few	TRBJ2-2	TRBV14	NA	TGTGCCAGCAGCCAAGATAGCGCTGTGTGGCAGCCGAACACCGGGGAGCTGTTTTTT	CASSQDSAVWQPNTGELFF
many	TRBJ2-1	TRBV12-3/TRBV12-4	NA	TGTGCCAGCAGTCTAGGACAGCAGAATGAGCAGTTCTTC	CASSLGQQNEQFF
NA	TRBJ1-5	TRBV5-6	NA	TGTGCCAGCAGCACGGCAGGGGCAGGTCAGCCCCAGCATTTT	CASSTAGAGQPQHF
few	TRBJ1-1	TRBV19	NA	TGTGCCAGTAGTATATTCGACTTGGACACTGAAGCTTTCTTT	CASSIFDLDTEAFF
NA	TRBJ2-1	TRBV2	TRBD1	TGTGCCAGTGTAAGGACAGGGAGCTCCTACAATGAGCAGTTCTTC	CASVRTGSSYNEQFF
many	TRBJ2-7	TRBV7-9	NA	TGTGCCAGCAGTTTGGCCACCTACGAGCAGTACTTC	CASSLATYEQYF
many	TRBJ2-7	TRBV18	NA	TGTGCCAGCTCACCACTGGAAGGGGGCTACGAGCAGTACTTC	CASSPLEGGYEQYF
many	TRBJ2-5	TRBV7-2	NA	TGTGCCAGCAGCTTAGGGTGGGTGGAGCTCGCTGAGACCCAGTACTTC	CASSLGWVELAETQYF
many	TRBJ1-5	TRBV29-1	NA	TGCAGCGTTATCTCCGGGTTTTTTAAAGAGGGCAATCAGCCCCAGCATTTT	CSVISGFFKEGNQPQHF
NA	TRBJ1-2	TRBV6-1	TRBD1	TGTGCCAGCAGTGGGGACAGGGCGGTCTATGGCTACACCTTC	CASSGDRAVYGYTF
once	TRBJ2-7	TRBV29-1	TRBD1	TGCAGCGTGGGGACAGGGGCGACCTACGAGCAGTACTTC	CSVGTGATYEQYF
few	TRBJ1-1	TRBV5-1	NA	TGCGCCAGCAGCTTGGAAGGGGAGGAGACTGAAGCTTTCTTT	CASSLEGEETEAFF
few	TRBJ2-3	TRBV6-1	TRBD1	TGTGCCAGCAGTACCCCAGAGGACAGGTACACAGATACGCAGTATTTT	CASSTPEDRYTDTQYF
NA	TRBJ1-2	TRBV10-3	NA	TGTGCCATCAGTGACCCTTCGGGAGGGCTAGCTAACTATGGCTACACCTTC	CAISDPSGGLANYGYTF